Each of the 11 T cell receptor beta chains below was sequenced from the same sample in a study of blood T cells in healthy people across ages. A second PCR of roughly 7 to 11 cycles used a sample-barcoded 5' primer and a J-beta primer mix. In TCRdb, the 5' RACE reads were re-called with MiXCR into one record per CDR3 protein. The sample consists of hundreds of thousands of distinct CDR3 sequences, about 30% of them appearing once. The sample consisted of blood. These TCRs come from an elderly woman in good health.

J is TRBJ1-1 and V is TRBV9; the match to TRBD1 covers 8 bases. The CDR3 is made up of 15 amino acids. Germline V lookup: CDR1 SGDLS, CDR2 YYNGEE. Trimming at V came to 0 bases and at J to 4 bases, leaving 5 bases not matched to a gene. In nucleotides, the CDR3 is TGTGCCAGCAGCGTAGGGACAGGGAGGGGCACTGAAGCTTTCTTT. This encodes CASSVGTGRGTEAFF. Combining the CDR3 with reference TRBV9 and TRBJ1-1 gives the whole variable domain DSGVTQTPKHLITATGQRVTLRCSPRSGDLSVYWYQQSLDQGLQFLIQYYNGEERAKGNILERFSAQQFPDLHSELNLSSLELGDSALYFCASSVGTGRGTEAFFGQGTRLTVV.

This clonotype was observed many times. Written as DNA, the CDR3 is TGTGCCAGCAGCAAAAGGGTCGGGACATCGGCCACCGAGCAGTACTTC. It yields the protein CASSKRVGTSATEQYF. This chain joins TRBV6-2 or TRBV6-3 and TRBJ2-7; possibly TRBD1 for D (6 bases). The CDR3 is 16 amino acids. Trimming pared 6 bases from V and 6 bases from J, leaving 24 bases between. Germline V gene data show CDR1 as MNHEY and CDR2 as SVGEGT.

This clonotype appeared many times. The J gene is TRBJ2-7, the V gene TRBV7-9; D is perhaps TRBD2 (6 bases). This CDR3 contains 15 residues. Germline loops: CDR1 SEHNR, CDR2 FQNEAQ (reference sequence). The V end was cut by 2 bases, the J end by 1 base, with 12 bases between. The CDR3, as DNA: TGTGCCAGCAGCTTAACCGGGACTGCTTCCTACGAGCAGTACTTC. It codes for CASSLTGTASYEQYF.

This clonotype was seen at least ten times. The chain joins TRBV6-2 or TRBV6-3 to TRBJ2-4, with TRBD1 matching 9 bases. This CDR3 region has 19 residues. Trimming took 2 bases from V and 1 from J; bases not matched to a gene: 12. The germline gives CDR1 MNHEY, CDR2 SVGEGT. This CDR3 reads CASSYLQGTGNKAKNIQYF. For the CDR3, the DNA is TGTGCCAGCAGTTACCTCCAAGGGACAGGGAACAAGGCCAAAAACATTCAGTACTTC.

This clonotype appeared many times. This CDR3 is CASAGGGGHPNEQYF. DNA of the CDR3: TGTGCCTCCGCAGGGGGGGGGGGACACCCTAACGAGCAGTACTTC. The rearrangement uses TRBV7-9 and TRBJ2-7; the D gene could be TRBD1 or TRBD2 (7 bases each). The CDR3 consists of 15 residues. V lost 11 bases, J lost 5 bases, and 25 bases lay in between. The V gene's germline CDR1 is SEHNR and CDR2 FQNEAQ (reference sequence).

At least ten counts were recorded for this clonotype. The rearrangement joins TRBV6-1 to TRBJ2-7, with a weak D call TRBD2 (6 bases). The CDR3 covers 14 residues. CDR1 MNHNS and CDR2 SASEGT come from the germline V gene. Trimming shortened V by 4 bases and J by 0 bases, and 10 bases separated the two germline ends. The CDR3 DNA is TGTGCCAGCAGTGGTGGAGGGGCCTCCTACGAGCAGTACTTC. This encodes CASSGGGASYEQYF.

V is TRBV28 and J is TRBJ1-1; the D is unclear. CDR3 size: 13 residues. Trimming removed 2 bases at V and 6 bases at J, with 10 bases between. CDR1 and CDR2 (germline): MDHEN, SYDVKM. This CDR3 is CASSLGVDAEAFF. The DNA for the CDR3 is TGTGCCAGCAGTTTAGGGGTAGACGCTGAAGCTTTCTTT.

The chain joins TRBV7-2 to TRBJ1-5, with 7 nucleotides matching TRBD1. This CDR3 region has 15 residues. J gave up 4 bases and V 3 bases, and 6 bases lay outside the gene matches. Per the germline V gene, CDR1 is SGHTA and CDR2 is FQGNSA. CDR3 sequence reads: CASSFDRVGNQPQHF. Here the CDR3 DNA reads TGTGCCAGCAGCTTCGACAGGGTAGGGAATCAGCCCCAGCATTTT.

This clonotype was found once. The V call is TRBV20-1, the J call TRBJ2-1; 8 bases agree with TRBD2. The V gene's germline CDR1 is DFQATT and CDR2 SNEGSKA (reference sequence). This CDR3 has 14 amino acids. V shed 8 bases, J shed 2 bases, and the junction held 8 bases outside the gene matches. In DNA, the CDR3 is TGCAGTCCCCTCGGACTAGCACCCTACAATGAGCAGTTCTTC. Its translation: CSPLGLAPYNEQFF.

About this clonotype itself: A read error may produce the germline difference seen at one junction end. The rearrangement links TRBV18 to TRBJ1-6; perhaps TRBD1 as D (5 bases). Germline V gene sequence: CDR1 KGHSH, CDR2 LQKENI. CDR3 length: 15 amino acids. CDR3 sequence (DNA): TGTGTCAGCTCACCACCGGCAGGGTATAATTCACCCCTCCACTTT. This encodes CVSSPPAGYNSPLHF.

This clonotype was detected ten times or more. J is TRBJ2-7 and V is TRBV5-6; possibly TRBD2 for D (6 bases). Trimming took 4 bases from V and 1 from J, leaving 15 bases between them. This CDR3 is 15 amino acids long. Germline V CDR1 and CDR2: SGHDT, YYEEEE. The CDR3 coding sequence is TGTGCCAGCAGCCATCGAGGTGGGAGGTCCTACGAGCAGTACTTC. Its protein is CASSHRGGRSYEQYF.